This note documents a single T cell receptor beta chain sequence. Repertoires were generated with immunoSEQ multiplex PCR, while TCRdb's copy carries only in-frame clones and drops some. The sample records 95,000 to 100,000 clones, about four fifths being singletons. The data belong to a study of blood T cell repertoires in COVID-19. Study at large: Some COVID-19 samples were acute and others convalescent; all came from the United States, Italy and Spain. In each case, the material was cDNA or gDNA derived from T cells, B-cell-depleted T cells, or PBMCs.

The CDR3 spans 19 residues. The junction had 14 bases not matched to a gene; V was cut back by 2 bases and J by 2 bases. Germline values: CDR1 KGHSH, CDR2 LQKENI. The clonotype was recovered from a woman of 80 years or more with active or convalescent COVID-19. J is TRBJ2-3 and V is TRBV18; the match to TRBD2 covers 9 bases. Sequenced input: peripheral blood. CDR3 DNA sequence: TGTGCCAGCTCACCAACCAGTAGCGGGAGAGGATTTCCCACAGATACGCAGTATTTT. Translated: CASSPTSSGRGFPTDTQYF.